This TCR beta chain was identified in a study of somatic mutations in cytotoxic T cells in rheumatoid arthritis. Findings and caveats of the study: Measurement of CD8+ T-cell clonality revealed no significant difference between rheumatoid arthritis patients and age-matched healthy controls.

Trimming left V 5 bases short and J 0 bases short, with 11 bases between. CDR1 and CDR2 (germline): LGHNA, YSLEER. The CDR3 has 15 amino acids. Sequencing used immunoSEQ multiplex PCR; TCRdb keeps in-frame clones, though not all of them. The table has over 8,000 clones, about 93% seen once; the top ten hold roughly 13%. On this clone: Its target is unknown.

The chain uses TRBV4-3 and TRBJ1-3; tentatively, D is TRBD1 (5 bases). This receptor was obtained from a woman younger than 35 with rheumatoid arthritis. Sequences were obtained from CD8+ T cells sorted from blood. In DNA, the CDR3 is TGCGCCAGCAGCGTCCACAGGAGCTCTGGAAACACCATATATTTT. It is translated as CASSVHRSSGNTIYF.